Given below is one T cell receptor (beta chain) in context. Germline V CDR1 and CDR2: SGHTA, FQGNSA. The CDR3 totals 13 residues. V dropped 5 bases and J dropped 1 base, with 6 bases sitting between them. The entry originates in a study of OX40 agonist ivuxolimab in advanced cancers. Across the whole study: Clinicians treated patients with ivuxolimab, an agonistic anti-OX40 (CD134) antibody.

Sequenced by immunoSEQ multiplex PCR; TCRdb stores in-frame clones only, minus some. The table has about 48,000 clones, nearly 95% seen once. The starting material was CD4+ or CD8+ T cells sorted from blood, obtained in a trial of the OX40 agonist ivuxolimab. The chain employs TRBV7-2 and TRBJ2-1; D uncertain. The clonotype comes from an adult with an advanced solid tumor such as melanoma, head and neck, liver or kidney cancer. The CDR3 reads CASSGVSYNEQFF. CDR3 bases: TGTGCCAGCAGCGGGGTATCCTACAATGAGCAGTTCTTC.